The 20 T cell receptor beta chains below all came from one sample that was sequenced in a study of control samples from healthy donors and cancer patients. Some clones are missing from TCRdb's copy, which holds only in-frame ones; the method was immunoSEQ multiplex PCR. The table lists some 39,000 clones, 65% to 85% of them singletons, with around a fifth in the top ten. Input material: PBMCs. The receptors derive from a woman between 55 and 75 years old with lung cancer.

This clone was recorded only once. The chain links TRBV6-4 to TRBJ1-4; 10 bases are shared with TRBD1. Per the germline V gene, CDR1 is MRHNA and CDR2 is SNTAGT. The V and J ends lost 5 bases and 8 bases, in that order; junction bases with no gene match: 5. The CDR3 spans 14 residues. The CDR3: CASSRDRGGEKLFF. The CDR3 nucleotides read TGTGCCAGCAGTCGGGACAGGGGCGGAGAAAAACTGTTTTTT.

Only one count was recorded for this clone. The CDR3 region is CASSLGGSGGHEQYF. DNA of the CDR3: TGCGCCAGCAGCTTGGGAGGTAGCGGGGGGCACGAGCAGTACTTC. V gene TRBV5-1 combines with J gene TRBJ2-7, with 10 positions matching TRBD2. The CDR3 consists of 15 residues. The junction had 5 bases not matched to a gene; V was cut back by 0 bases and J by 5 bases. The germline V gene encodes CDR1 SGHRS and CDR2 YFSETQ.

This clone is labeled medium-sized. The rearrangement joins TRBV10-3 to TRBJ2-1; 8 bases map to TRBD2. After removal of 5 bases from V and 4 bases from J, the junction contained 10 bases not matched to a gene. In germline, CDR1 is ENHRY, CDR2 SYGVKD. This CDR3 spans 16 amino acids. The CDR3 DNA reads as TGTGCCATCAGTAGGGGTAGCGGGGTGGGGTACAATGAGCAGTTCTTC. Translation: CAISRGSGVGYNEQFF.

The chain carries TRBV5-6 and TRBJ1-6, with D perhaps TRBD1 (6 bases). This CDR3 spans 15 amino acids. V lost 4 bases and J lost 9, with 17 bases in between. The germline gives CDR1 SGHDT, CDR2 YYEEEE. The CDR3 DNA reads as TGTGCCAGCAGCCGGAATACAGGGAGCCCTTCACCCCTCCACTTT. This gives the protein CASSRNTGSPSPLHF.

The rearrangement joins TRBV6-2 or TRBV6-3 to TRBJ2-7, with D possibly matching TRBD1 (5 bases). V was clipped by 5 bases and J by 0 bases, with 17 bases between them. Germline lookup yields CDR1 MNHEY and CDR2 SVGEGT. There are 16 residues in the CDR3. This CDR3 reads CASSLFGHSSSYEQYF. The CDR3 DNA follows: TGTGCCAGCAGTCTCTTTGGACACTCGAGCTCCTACGAGCAGTACTTC.

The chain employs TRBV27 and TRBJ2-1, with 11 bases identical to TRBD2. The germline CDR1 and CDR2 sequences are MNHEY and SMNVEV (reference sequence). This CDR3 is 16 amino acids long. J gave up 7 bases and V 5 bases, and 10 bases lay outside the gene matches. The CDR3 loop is CASSALDSGRANEQFF. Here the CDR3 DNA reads TGTGCCAGCAGTGCCCTTGATAGCGGGAGGGCAAATGAGCAGTTCTTC.

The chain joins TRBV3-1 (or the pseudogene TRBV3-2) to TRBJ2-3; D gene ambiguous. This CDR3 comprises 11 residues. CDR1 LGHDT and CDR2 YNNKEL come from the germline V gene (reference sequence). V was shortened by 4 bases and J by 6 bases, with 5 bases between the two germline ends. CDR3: CASSRGDTQYF. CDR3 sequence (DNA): TGTGCCAGCAGCCGTGGGGATACGCAGTATTTT.

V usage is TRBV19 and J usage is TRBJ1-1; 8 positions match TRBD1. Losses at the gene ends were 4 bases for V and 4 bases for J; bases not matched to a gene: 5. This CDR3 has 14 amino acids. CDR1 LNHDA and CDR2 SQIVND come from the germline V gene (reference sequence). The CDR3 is CASSTGGRGTEAFF. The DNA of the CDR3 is TGTGCCAGTAGTACAGGGGGCAGGGGCACTGAAGCTTTCTTT.

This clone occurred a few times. The CDR3 bases are TGTGCCAGCAGTTCCATAGCGGGAGTGAGTGTTCCCTACACAGATACGCAGTATTTT. This encodes CASSSIAGVSVPYTDTQYF. The chain combines TRBV6-2 or TRBV6-3 with TRBJ2-3; 9 nucleotides line up with TRBD2. The CDR3 contains 19 residues. J was trimmed by 2 bases and V by 4 bases; bases with no gene match: 16. Germline V gene data show CDR1 as MNHEY and CDR2 as SVGEGT.

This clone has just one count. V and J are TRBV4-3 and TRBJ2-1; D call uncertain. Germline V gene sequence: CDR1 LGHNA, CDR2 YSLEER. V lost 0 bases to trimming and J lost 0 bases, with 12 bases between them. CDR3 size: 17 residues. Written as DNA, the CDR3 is TGCGCCAGCAGCCAAGATAGGGCGGAGAGCTCCTACAATGAGCAGTTCTTC. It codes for CASSQDRAESSYNEQFF.

CDR3 DNA sequence: TGTGCCAGCAGCCCTCCAACTAGCGCGTACACCTACGAGCAGTACTTC. This sequence encodes CASSPPTSAYTYEQYF. The V call is TRBV3-1 (or the pseudogene TRBV3-2), the J call TRBJ2-7; TRBD2 agrees at 7 bases. This CDR3 has 16 residues. Germline CDR1 reads LGHDT; CDR2 reads YNNKEL (reference sequence). The V segment lost 4 bases and the J segment 2 bases; nucleotides outside the gene matches: 11.

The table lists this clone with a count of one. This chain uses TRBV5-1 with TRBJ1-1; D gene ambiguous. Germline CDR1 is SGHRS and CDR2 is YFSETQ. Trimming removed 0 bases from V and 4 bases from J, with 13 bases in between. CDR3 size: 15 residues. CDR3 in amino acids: CASSLAGLRGTEAFF. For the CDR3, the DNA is TGCGCCAGCAGCTTGGCCGGGCTGCGTGGCACTGAAGCTTTCTTT. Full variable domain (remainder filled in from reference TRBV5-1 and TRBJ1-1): KAGVTQTPRYLIKTRGQQVTLSCSPISGHRSVSWYQQTPGQGLQFLFEYFSETQRNKGNFPGRFSGRQFSNSRSEMNVSTLELGDSALYLCASSLAGLRGTEAFFGQGTRLTVV.

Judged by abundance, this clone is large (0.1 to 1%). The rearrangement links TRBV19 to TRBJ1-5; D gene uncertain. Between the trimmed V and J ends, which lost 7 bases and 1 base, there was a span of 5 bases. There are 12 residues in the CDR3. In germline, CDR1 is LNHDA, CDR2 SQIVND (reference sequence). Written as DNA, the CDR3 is TGTGCCAGTAAAGCGAGCAATCAGCCCCAGCATTTT. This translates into CASKASNQPQHF. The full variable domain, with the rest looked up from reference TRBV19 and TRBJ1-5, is DGGITQSPKYLFRKEGQNVTLSCEQNLNHDAMYWYRQDPGQGLRLIYYSQIVNDFQKGDIAEGYSVSREKKESFPLTVTSAQKNPTAFYLCASKASNQPQHFGDGTRLSIL.

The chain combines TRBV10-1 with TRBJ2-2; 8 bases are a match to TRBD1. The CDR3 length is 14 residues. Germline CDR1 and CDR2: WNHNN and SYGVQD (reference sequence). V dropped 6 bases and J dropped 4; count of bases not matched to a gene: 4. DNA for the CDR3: TGCGCCAGCAGAGGACAGGGAGGCACCGGGGAGCTGTTTTTT. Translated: CASRGQGGTGELFF.

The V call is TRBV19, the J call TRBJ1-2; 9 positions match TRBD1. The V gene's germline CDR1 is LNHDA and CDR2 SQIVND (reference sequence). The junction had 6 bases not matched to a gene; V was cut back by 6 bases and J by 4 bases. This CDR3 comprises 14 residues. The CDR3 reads CASRDRDRAYGYTF. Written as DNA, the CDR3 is TGTGCCAGTAGAGACCGGGACAGGGCCTATGGCTACACCTTC.

The CDR3 sequence is CASSLLPTNEKLFF. For the CDR3, the DNA is TGCGCCAGCAGCTTGTTACCAACTAATGAAAAACTGTTTTTT. The V call is TRBV5-1, the J call TRBJ1-4; D is ambiguous. The CDR3 is made up of 14 amino acids. Trimming stripped 1 base from V and 0 bases from J, with 4 bases between. The V gene's germline CDR1 is SGHRS and CDR2 YFSETQ.

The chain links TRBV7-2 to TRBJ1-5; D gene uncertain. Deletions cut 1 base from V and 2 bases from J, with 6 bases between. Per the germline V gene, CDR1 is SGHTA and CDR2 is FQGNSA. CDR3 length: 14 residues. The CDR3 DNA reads TGTGCCAGCAGCTTAGGCGGGGGCAATCAGCCCCAGCATTTT. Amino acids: CASSLGGGNQPQHF.

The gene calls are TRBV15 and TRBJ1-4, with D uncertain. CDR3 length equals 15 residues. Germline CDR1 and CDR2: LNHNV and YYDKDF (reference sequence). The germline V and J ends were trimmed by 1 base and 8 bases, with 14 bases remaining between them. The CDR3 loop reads CATSRVAVGREKLFF. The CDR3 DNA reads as TGTGCCACCAGCAGAGTCGCAGTCGGGAGAGAAAAACTGTTTTTT.

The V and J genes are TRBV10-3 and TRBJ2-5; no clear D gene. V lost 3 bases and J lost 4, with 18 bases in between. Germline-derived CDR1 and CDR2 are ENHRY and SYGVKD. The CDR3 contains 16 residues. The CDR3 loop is CAISEGKNVPPETQYF. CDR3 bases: TGTGCCATCAGTGAAGGCAAGAATGTTCCCCCAGAGACCCAGTACTTC.

CDR3: CAIKLTGTYNEQFF. In DNA form, the CDR3 reads TGTGCCATCAAGTTGACAGGTACCTACAATGAGCAGTTCTTC. The V gene is TRBV10-3, the J gene TRBJ2-1; TRBD1 might be the D (6 bases). Trimming stripped 7 bases from V and 2 bases from J, with 12 bases between. The V gene's germline CDR1 is ENHRY and CDR2 SYGVKD. The CDR3 extends over 14 amino acids.